The sequence of this TCR beta chain was determined in a study of immune evolution from preneoplasia to lung adenocarcinoma. The protocol was immunoSEQ multiplex PCR, while the TCRdb copy is restricted to in-frame clones and leaves out a portion. The data show under 9,500 clones, around 79% seen once. The study, taken as a whole, reports: Compared with EGFR-mutant or double wild-type lesions, KRAS-mutant nodules were more clonal. Normal lung had the highest top T cell clone frequencies. Later-stage lesions appeared to have more T cells, more diversity, less clonality.

With respect to this clone: Its matching antigen is unknown.

The receptor comes from a person aged 65 to 85 with lung adenocarcinoma. The sequencing input was FFPE minimally invasive lung adenocarcinoma tissue.

CDR3 DNA sequence: TGTGCCAGCAGTGAGGGGACTGACCATTCACCCCTCCACTTT. It codes for CASSEGTDHSPLHF. V usage is TRBV6-1 and J usage is TRBJ1-6; D is possibly TRBD1 (5 bases). Looked up from germline, CDR1 is MNHNS and CDR2 is SASEGT. The V gene lost 3 bases and the J gene lost 8 bases, with 11 bases spanning the gap. The CDR3 covers 14 residues.